This T cell receptor (beta chain) was identified during a study of cytomegalovirus exposure and HLA in healthy donors. At collection, donors were nominally healthy, but unrecorded immune exposures were probable. Both 60 Vbeta primers and 13 Jbeta primers went into the PCR. The assay was immunoSEQ multiplex PCR, and TCRdb's table has in-frame clones only and misses some. Here the sample spans under 200,000 clones, approximately 73% being singletons. The germline V gene encodes CDR1 LNHDA and CDR2 SQIVND (reference sequence). The CDR3 totals 13 residues. Trimming shortened V by 8 bases and J by 5 bases, and 15 bases separated the two germline ends. In regard to this clone: The antigen is unknown.

Study-wide results and caveats: CMV serostatus was the only recorded immune exposure for donors. A prior analysis recorded that most TCR beta V segments were productive about 90% or about 30% of the time.

Sequenced input: PBMCs. V usage is TRBV19 and J usage is TRBJ1-2, with a weak D call TRBD1 (5 bases). The sequence derives from a man aged 50-60 years in good health and CMV-seronegative. The chain's CDR3 is CASGGTAWYGYTF. CDR3 DNA sequence: TGTGCCAGTGGTGGGACTGCTTGGTATGGCTACACCTTC.